The 14 T cell receptor beta chains listed next were all sequenced from one sample in a study of shared clonotypes between healthy human individuals (TCRdb year 2020). The library was produced with the immunoSEQ multiplex PCR assay. In its TCRdb copy, this immuneACCESS table keeps in-frame sequences only and misses some clones. Where compared with another copy, unresolved V genes explain less than half of these, and the others have no known cause. The sample data list 2.3 million or so clones, and approximately 95% of these were observed just once. In total, the top ten clones hold under 0.45% of the sample. Specimen: naive CD4+ T cells from PBMCs. In light of the paper, this sample's cell subset or site label describes: CD45RA+ positively selected. Every receptor here comes from a man aged 18 to 35 in good health. Some clones in this sample may be carry-over from other donors' samples.

J is TRBJ2-7 and V is TRBV6-5; D unclear. Germline CDR1 reads MNHEY; CDR2 reads SVGAGI. Trimming left V 0 bases short and J 1 base short, with 13 bases between. This CDR3 has 16 residues. The CDR3 DNA follows: TGTGCCAGCAGTTACTCGATCGTCCAGAGTTCCTACGAGCAGTACTTC. It translates to CASSYSIVQSSYEQYF.

The chain joins TRBV5-1 to TRBJ2-4, with D perhaps TRBD1 or TRBD2 (5 bases each). V lost 3 bases to trimming and J lost 2 bases, with 15 bases between them. CDR3 size: 16 residues. Germline-derived CDR1 and CDR2 are SGHRS and YFSETQ. The CDR3 sequence: CASSSITGGTKNIQYF. CDR3 nucleotide sequence: TGCGCCAGCAGCTCGATTACTGGGGGAACCAAAAACATTCAGTACTTC.

The chain uses TRBV9 and TRBJ2-7, with D tentatively TRBD1 (7 bases). The V end was cut by 0 bases, the J end by 3 bases, with 13 bases between. Germline V gene lookup returns CDR1 SGDLS and CDR2 YYNGEE. The CDR3 is 15 residues long. CDR3 loop: CASSVAGDSYYEQYF. CDR3 coding DNA: TGTGCCAGCAGCGTAGCGGGGGACAGCTACTACGAGCAGTACTTC.

The rearrangement joins TRBV14 to TRBJ1-4; 7 nucleotides line up with TRBD1. This CDR3 region has 18 residues. Germline V gene lookup returns CDR1 SGHDN and CDR2 FVKESK. V lost 1 base to trimming and J lost 8 bases; unmatched junction nucleotides: 16. The CDR3, as DNA: TGTGCCAGCAGCCAAGCCGTATTAAGAGGGGGCGAGGACGAAAAACTGTTTTTT. This encodes CASSQAVLRGGEDEKLFF.

This clone showed up just a few times. A single base separates this from a much larger clone, so it may be a read error. This sample includes further DNA sequences coding for the same CDR3. The chain combines TRBV25-1 with TRBJ1-1; no clear D gene. V shed 4 bases and J shed 1 base, with 7 bases lying between them. The CDR3 runs 13 residues. Per the germline V gene, CDR1 is MGHDK and CDR2 is SYGVNS. The CDR3 region is CASSGRGNTEAFF. CDR3 sequence (DNA): TGTGCCAGCAGTGGACGGGGGAACACTGAAGCTTTCTTT.

In nucleotides, the CDR3 is TGTGCCAGCAGTGTAACTAACTATGGCTACACCTTC. It encodes CASSVTNYGYTF. The rearrangement links TRBV2 to TRBJ1-2; D is ambiguous. Germline CDR1 is SNHLY and CDR2 is FYNNEI. The V end was cut by 4 bases, the J end by 0 bases, with 3 bases between. This CDR3 has 12 amino acids.

The chain is built from TRBV4-3 and TRBJ1-3; TRBD1 might be the D (5 bases). Trimming removed 3 bases at V and 0 bases at J, with 15 bases between. The CDR3 loop spans 17 amino acids. Germline V lookup: CDR1 LGHNA, CDR2 YSLEER. CDR3 coding DNA: TGCGCCAGCAGCCAGGCTCCGGGACGGTACTCTGGAAACACCATATATTTT. The encoded protein is CASSQAPGRYSGNTIYF.

This chain links TRBV19 with TRBJ2-3, with 7 positions matching TRBD1. The CDR3 totals 16 residues. Germline V gene lookup returns CDR1 LNHDA and CDR2 SQIVND (reference sequence). V was pared by 2 bases and J by 0 bases, with 5 bases of the junction left unmatched. The CDR3 here is CASSITGTASTDTQYF. CDR3 sequence (DNA): TGTGCCAGTAGTATAACCGGGACAGCTAGCACAGATACGCAGTATTTT.

The chain carries TRBV4-1 and TRBJ1-5; weak D call: TRBD1 (5 bases). This CDR3 comprises 16 residues. CDR1 MGHRA and CDR2 YSYEKL come from the germline V gene. V gave up 1 base and J gave up 2 bases, with 12 bases separating them. As DNA, the CDR3 is TGCGCCAGCAGCCAAGTTGTTCCGGGGGGCAATCAGCCCCAGCATTTT. It specifies CASSQVVPGGNQPQHF.

This clone was counted only a few times. This sample includes further DNA sequences coding for the same CDR3. The V call is TRBV29-1, the J call TRBJ1-1; no firm D call. V lost 4 bases, J lost 5 bases, and 11 bases lay in between. The CDR3 is made up of 12 amino acids. Germline V gene data show CDR1 as SQVTM and CDR2 as ANQGSEA. This CDR3 is CSVGSGGTEAFF. CDR3 nucleotide sequence: TGCAGCGTTGGGTCCGGTGGAACTGAAGCTTTCTTT.

The J gene is TRBJ2-1, the V gene TRBV11-2; D possibly matches TRBD1 or TRBD2 (6 bases each). CDR1 is SGHAT and CDR2 is FQNNGV in the germline V gene. The germline V and J ends were trimmed by 8 bases and 4 bases, with 15 bases remaining between them. CDR3 length equals 14 residues. DNA for the CDR3: TGTGCCAGCCGCGTCGGGGGCGGGTACAATGAGCAGTTCTTC. This sequence encodes CASRVGGGYNEQFF.

For this clone: The sample contains more than one DNA sequence encoding this CDR3. CDR3 DNA: TGTGCCAGTAGTATGAGAGGAGAAAAACTGTTTTTT. Amino acid sequence: CASSMRGEKLFF. The V and J genes are TRBV19 and TRBJ1-4, with D uncertain. V was shortened by 3 bases and J by 8 bases, with 7 bases between the two germline ends. The CDR3 totals 12 residues. Germline CDR1 and CDR2: LNHDA and SQIVND (reference sequence).

This chain links TRBV6-1 with TRBJ2-1; D gene uncertain. The germline V gene encodes CDR1 MNHNS and CDR2 SASEGT. V lost 7 bases, J lost 5 bases, and 12 bases lay in between. This CDR3 is 13 amino acids long. DNA of the CDR3: TGTGCCAGCACTAACCGAGCTAACAATGAGCAGTTCTTC. The encoded protein is CASTNRANNEQFF.

This clone was counted once. The chain employs TRBV27 and TRBJ2-7, with a possible D match to TRBD2 (5 bases). V lost 2 bases and J lost 0, with 17 bases in between. The CDR3 sequence is 17 residues long. CDR1 is MNHEY, CDR2 SMNVEV, per germline (reference sequence). The CDR3 here is CASSLIGLADFSYEQYF. The CDR3 bases are TGTGCCAGCAGTTTAATTGGACTTGCGGATTTCTCCTACGAGCAGTACTTC.